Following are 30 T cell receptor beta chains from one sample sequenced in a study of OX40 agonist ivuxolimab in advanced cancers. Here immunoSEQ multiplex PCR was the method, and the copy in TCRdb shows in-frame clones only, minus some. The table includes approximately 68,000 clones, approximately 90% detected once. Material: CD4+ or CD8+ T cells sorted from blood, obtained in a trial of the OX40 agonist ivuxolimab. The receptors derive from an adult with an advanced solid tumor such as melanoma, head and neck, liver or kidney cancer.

As DNA, the CDR3 is TGTGCCAGCTCACCACCGAAACAAGAGACCCAGTACTTC. Translation: CASSPPKQETQYF. The J gene is TRBJ2-5, the V gene TRBV18; no definite D call. This CDR3 comprises 13 residues. Germline V gene lookup returns CDR1 KGHSH and CDR2 LQKENI. V gave up 0 bases and J gave up 2 bases, with 4 bases separating them.

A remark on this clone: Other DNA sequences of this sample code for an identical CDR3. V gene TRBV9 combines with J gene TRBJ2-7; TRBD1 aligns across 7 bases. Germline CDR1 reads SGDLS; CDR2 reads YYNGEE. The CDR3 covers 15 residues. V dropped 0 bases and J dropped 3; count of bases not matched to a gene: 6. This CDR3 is CASSVESGGFYEQYF. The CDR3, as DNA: TGTGCCAGCAGCGTAGAGTCAGGGGGATTCTACGAGCAGTACTTC. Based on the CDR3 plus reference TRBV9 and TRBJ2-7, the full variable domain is DSGVTQTPKHLITATGQRVTLRCSPRSGDLSVYWYQQSLDQGLQFLIQYYNGEERAKGNILERFSAQQFPDLHSELNLSSLELGDSALYFCASSVESGGFYEQYFGPGTRLTVT.

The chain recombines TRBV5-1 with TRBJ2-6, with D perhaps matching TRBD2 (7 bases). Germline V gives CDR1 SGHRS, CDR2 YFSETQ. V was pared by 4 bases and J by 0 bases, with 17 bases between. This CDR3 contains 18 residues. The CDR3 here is CASSRGDTAYSGANVLTF. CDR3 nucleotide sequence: TGCGCCAGCAGCCGGGGGGACACAGCCTACTCTGGGGCCAACGTCCTGACTTTC.

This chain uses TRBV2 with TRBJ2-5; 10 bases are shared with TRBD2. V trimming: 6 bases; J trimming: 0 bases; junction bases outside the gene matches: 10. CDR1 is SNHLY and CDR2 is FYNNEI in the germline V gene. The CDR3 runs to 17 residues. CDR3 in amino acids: CASSRRGLAGDQETQYF. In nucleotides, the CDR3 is TGTGCCAGCAGCAGAAGGGGCCTAGCGGGGGACCAAGAGACCCAGTACTTC. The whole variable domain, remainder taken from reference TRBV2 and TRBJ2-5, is EPEVTQTPSHQVTQMGQEVILRCVPISNHLYFYWYRQILGQKVEFLVSFYNNEISEKSEIFDDQFSVERPDGSNFTLKIRSTKLEDSAMYFCASSRRGLAGDQETQYFGPGTRLLVL.

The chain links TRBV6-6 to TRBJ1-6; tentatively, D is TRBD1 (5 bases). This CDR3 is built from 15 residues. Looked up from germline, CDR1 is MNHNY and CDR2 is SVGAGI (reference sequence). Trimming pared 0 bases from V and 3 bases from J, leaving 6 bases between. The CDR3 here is CASSYSDSYNSPLHF. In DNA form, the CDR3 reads TGTGCCAGCAGTTACTCAGACAGCTATAATTCACCCCTCCACTTT.

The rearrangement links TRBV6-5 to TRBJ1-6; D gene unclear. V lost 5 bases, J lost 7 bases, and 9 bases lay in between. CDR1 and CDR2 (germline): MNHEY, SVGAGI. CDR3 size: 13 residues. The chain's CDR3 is CASSGDRNSPLHF. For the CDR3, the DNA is TGTGCCAGCAGTGGCGACCGGAATTCACCCCTCCACTTT.

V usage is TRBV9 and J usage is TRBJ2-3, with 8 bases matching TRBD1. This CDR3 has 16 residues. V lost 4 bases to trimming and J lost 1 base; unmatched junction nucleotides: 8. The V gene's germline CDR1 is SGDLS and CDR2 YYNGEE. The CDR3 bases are TGTGCCAGCAGCCAAAGACAGGGGACAGGCACAGATACGCAGTATTTT. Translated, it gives CASSQRQGTGTDTQYF.

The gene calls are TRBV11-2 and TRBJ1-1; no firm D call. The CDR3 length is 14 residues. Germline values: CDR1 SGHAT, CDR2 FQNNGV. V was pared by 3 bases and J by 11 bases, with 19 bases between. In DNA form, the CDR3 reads TGTGCCAGCAGCTTTGAGACGGAGGCCAGCAAGGCTTTCTTT. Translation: CASSFETEASKAFF.

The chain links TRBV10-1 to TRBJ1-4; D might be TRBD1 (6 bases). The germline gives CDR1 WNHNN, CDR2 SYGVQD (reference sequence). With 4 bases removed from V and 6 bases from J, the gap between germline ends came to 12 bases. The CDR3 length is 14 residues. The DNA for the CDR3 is TGCGCCAGCAGTGGTACAGGGAGATATGAAAAACTGTTTTTT. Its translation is CASSGTGRYEKLFF.

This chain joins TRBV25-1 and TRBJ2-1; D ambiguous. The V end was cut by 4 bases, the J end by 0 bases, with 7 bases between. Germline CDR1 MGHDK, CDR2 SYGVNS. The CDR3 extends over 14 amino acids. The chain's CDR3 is CASSASSSYNEQFF. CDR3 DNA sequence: TGTGCCAGCAGTGCTTCGAGCTCCTACAATGAGCAGTTCTTC.

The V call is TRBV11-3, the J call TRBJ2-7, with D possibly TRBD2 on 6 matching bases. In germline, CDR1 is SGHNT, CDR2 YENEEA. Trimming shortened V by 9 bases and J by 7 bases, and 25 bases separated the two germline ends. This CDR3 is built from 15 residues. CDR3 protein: CAREGLVIGVWEQYF. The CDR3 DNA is TGTGCCAGGGAGGGTCTAGTTATCGGGGTCTGGGAGCAGTACTTC.

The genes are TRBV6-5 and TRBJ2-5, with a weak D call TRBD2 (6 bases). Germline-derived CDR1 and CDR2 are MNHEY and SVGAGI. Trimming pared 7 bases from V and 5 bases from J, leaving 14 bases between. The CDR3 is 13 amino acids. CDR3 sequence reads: CASTIDRGETQYF. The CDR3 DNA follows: TGTGCCAGCACTATCGACCGGGGGGAGACCCAGTACTTC.

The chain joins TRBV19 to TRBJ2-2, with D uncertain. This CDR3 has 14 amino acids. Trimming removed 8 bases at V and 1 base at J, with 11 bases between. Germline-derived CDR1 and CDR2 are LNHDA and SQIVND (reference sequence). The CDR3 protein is CASCRALNTGELFF. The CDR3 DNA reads TGTGCCAGTTGCCGGGCCTTGAACACCGGGGAGCTGTTTTTT.

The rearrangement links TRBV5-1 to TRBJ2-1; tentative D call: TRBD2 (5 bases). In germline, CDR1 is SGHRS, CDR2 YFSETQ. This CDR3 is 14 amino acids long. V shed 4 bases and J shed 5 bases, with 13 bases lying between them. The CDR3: CASSGSGMDNEQFF. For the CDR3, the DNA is TGCGCCAGCAGCGGAAGCGGAATGGACAATGAGCAGTTCTTC. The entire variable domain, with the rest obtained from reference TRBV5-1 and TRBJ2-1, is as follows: KAGVTQTPRYLIKTRGQQVTLSCSPISGHRSVSWYQQTPGQGLQFLFEYFSETQRNKGNFPGRFSGRQFSNSRSEMNVSTLELGDSALYLCASSGSGMDNEQFFGPGTRLTVL.

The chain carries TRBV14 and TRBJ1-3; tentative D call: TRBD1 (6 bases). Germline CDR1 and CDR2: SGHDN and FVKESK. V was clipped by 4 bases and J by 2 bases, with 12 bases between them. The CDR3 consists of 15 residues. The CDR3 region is CASSLLGGPGNTIYF. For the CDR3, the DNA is TGTGCCAGCAGCCTCCTTGGGGGGCCTGGAAACACCATATATTTT.

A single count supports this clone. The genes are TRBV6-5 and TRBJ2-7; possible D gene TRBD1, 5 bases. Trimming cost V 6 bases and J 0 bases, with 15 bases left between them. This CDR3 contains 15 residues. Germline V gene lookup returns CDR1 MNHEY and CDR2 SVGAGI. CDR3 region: CASSPLGVLSYEQYF. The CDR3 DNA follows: TGTGCCAGCAGCCCCCTAGGGGTCCTCTCCTACGAGCAGTACTTC.

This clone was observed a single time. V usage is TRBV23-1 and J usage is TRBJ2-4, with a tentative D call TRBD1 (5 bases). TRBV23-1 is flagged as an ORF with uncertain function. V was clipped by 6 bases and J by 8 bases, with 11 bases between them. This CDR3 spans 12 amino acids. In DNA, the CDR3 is TGCGCCAGCAGACCCACAGGAGACATTCAGTACTTC. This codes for CASRPTGDIQYF.

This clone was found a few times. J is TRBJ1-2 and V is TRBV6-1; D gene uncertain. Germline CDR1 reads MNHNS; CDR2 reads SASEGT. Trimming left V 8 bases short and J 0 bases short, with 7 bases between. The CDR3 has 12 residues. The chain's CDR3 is CASLQTNYGYTF. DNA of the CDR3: TGTGCCAGCTTACAGACTAACTATGGCTACACCTTC.

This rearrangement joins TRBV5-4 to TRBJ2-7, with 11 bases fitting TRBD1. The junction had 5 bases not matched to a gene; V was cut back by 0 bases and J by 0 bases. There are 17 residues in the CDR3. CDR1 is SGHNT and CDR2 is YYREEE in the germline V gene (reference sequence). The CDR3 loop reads CASSLGRGQGVSYEQYF. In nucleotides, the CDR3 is TGTGCCAGCAGCTTGGGAAGGGGACAGGGGGTCTCCTACGAGCAGTACTTC.

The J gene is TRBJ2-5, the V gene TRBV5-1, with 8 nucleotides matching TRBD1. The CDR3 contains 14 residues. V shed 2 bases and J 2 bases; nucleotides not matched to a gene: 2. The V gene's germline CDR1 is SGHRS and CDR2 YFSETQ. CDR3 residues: CASSLGTGQETQYF. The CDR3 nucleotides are TGCGCCAGCAGCTTAGGGACAGGACAAGAGACCCAGTACTTC.

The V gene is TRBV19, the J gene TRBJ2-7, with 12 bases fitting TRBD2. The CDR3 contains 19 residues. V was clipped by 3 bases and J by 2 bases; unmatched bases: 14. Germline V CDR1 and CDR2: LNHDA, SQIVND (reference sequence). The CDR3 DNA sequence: TGTGCCAGTAGTATCCTATCGGGACTAGCGGGTCCAGATCCCTACGAGCAGTACTTC. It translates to CASSILSGLAGPDPYEQYF.

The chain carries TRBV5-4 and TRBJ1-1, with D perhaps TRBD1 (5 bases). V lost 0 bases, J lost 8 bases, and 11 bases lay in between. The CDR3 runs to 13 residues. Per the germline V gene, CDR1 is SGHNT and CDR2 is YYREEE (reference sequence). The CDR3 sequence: CASSLAGAVEAFF. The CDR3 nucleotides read TGTGCCAGCAGCTTGGCCGGGGCGGTCGAAGCTTTCTTT.

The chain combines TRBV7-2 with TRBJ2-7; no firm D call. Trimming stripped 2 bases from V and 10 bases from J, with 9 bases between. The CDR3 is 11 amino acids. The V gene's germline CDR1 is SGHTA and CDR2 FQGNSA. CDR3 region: CASSLQALQYF. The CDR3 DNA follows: TGTGCCAGCAGCTTACAAGCGCTTCAGTACTTC.

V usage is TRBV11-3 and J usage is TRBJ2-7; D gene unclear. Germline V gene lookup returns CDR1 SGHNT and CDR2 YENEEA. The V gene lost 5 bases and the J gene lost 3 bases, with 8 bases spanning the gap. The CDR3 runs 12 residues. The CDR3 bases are TGTGCCAGCAGCCCAAACGACTACGAGCAGTACTTC. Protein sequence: CASSPNDYEQYF.

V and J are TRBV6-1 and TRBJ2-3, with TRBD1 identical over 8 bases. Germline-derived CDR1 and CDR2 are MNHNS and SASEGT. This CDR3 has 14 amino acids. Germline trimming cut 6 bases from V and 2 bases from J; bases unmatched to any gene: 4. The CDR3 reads CASSDRGPTDTQYF. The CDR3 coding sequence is TGTGCCAGCAGCGACAGGGGACCCACAGATACGCAGTATTTT.

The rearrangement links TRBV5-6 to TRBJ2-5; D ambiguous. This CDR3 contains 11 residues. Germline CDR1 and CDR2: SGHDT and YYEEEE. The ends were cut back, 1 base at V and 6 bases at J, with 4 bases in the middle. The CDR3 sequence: CASSLSQTQYF. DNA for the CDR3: TGTGCCAGCAGCTTGTCCCAGACCCAGTACTTC.

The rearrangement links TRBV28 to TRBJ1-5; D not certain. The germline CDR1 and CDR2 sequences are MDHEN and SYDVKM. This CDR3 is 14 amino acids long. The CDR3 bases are TGTGCGGGCGGACCCCTCTATAGCAATCAGCCCCAGCATTTT. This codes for CAGGPLYSNQPQHF.

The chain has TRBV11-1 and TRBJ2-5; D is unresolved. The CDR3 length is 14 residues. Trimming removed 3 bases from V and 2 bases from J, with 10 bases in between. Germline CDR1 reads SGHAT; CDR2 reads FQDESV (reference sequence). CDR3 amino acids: CASSLGQLQETQYF. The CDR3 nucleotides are TGTGCCAGCAGCTTGGGCCAGCTGCAAGAGACCCAGTACTTC. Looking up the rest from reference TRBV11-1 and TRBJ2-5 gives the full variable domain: EAEVAQSPRYKITEKSQAVAFWCDPISGHATLYWYRQILGQGPELLVQFQDESVVDDSQLPKDRFSAERLKGVDSTLKIQPAELGDSAMYLCASSLGQLQETQYFGPGTRLLVL.

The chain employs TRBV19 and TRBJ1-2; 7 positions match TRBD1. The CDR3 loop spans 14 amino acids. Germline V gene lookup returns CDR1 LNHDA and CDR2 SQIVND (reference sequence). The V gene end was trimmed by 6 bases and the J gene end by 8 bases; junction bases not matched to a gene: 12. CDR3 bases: TGTGCCAGTAGATCCCGGGACAGTGATCGGGGCTACACCTTC. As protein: CASRSRDSDRGYTF.

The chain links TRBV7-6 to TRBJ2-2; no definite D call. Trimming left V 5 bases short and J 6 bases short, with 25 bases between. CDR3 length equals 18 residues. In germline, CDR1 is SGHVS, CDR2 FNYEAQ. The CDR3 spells CASSHPRVAPVEAGELFF. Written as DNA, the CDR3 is TGTGCCAGCAGCCACCCCCGGGTCGCCCCGGTAGAGGCCGGGGAGCTGTTTTTT.